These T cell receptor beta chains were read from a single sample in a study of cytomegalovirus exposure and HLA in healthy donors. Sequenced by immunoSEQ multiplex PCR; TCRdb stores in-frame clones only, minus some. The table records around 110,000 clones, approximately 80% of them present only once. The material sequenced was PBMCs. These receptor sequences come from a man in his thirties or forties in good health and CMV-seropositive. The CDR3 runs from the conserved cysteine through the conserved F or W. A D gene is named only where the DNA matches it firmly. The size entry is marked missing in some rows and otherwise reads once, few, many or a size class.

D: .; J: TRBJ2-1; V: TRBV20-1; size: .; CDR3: CSARGGSEQFF; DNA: TGCAGTGCTAGAGGTGGGAGTGAGCAGTTCTTC
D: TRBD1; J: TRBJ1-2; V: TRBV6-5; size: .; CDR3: CASSYGQGSARGYTF; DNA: TGTGCCAGCAGCTACGGACAGGGATCTGCGCGGGGCTACACCTTC
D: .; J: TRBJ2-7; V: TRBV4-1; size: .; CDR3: CASSQAYGFIYEQYF; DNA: TGCGCCAGCAGCCAAGCCTACGGGTTCATCTACGAGCAGTACTTC
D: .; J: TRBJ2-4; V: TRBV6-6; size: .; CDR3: CASRTIQAKNIQYF; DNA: TGTGCCAGCAGGACTATCCAAGCCAAAAACATTCAGTACTTC
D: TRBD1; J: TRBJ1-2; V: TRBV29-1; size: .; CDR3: CSDTGTDRRGGYTF; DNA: TGCAGCGACACCGGGACAGACCGCCGGGGTGGCTACACCTTC
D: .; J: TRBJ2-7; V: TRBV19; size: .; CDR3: CASSISVGRTYEQYF; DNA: TGTGCCAGTAGTATATCAGTGGGGCGTACCTACGAGCAGTACTTC
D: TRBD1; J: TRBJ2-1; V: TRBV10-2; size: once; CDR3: CASSTDRDRDNEQFF; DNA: TGCGCCAGCAGTACGGACAGGGATCGAGACAATGAGCAGTTCTTC
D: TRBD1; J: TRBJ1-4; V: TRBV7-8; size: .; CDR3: CASSTEDRFWREKLFF; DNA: TGTGCCAGCAGCACCGAGGACAGGTTCTGGCGCGAAAAACTGTTTTTT
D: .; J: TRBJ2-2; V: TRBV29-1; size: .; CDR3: CSVAQSSSTGELFF; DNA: TGCAGCGTCGCCCAGTCTTCCTCCACCGGGGAGCTGTTTTTT
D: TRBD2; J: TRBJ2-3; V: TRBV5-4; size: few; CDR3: CAMLAEPTDTQYF; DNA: TGTGCCATGCTAGCGGAACCCACAGATACGCAGTATTTT
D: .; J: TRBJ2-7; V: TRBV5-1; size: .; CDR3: CASSLVPNSYEQYF; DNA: TGCGCCAGCAGCTTGGTCCCCAACTCCTACGAGCAGTACTTC
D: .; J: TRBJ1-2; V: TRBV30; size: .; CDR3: CAWSLGDGYGYTF; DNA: TGTGCCTGGAGTCTAGGGGATGGCTATGGCTACACCTTC
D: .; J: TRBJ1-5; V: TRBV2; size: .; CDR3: CASSAVYQPQHF; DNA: TGTGCCAGCAGTGCAGTATATCAGCCCCAGCATTTT
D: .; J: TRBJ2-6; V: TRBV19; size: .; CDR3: CASSKARHGSISGANVLTF; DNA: TGTGCCAGTAGTAAGGCCAGACATGGGTCCATCTCTGGGGCCAACGTCCTGACTTTC
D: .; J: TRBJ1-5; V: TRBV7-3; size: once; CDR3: CASSLATDYQPQHF; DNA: TGTGCCAGCAGCTTAGCGACAGACTATCAGCCCCAGCATTTT
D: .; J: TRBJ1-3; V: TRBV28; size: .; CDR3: CASSLNPVSSGNTIYF; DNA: TGTGCCAGCAGTTTAAACCCGGTTAGCTCTGGAAACACCATATATTTT